The clone carrying this T cell receptor (beta chain) was seen more than once but under ten times. This record comes from a study of T cell changes during pregnancy in multiple sclerosis. The protocol was immunoSEQ multiplex PCR, while the TCRdb copy is restricted to in-frame clones and leaves out a portion. The sample lists about 40,000 clones; approximately 88% were seen once. Source: peripheral blood, taken in the first trimester of pregnancy. The TCR originated in a female donor in good health, enrolled as a control in a pregnancy study.

Written as DNA, the CDR3 is TGTGCCAGCAGTGAAGCGGGAGGGTACAATGAGCAGTTCTTC. Amino acid sequence: CASSEAGGYNEQFF. This chain joins TRBV6-1 and TRBJ2-1; TRBD2 matches 7 bases. The trim removed 0 bases at V and 4 bases at J, leaving 0 bases unmatched. The CDR3 has 14 residues. Per germline, CDR1 MNHNS and CDR2 SASEGT.